The 27 T cell receptor beta chains below come from one sample, sequenced in a study of blood T cell repertoires in COVID-19. Measured with immunoSEQ multiplex PCR; TCRdb has only the in-frame clones, and not every one. Among roughly 75,000 clones listed, over 75% were seen once. Sequencing was carried out using peripheral blood. The receptors originated from a human donor in a cohort sampled during active COVID-19.

This clone came up once. V is TRBV5-1 and J is TRBJ2-5; 8 nucleotides line up with TRBD2. V lost 0 bases to trimming and J lost 4 bases; unmatched junction nucleotides: 14. The CDR3 has 18 residues. In germline, CDR1 is SGHRS, CDR2 YFSETQ. CDR3 sequence reads: CASSLGASGRNVGETQYF. CDR3 in DNA: TGCGCCAGCAGCTTGGGGGCTAGCGGGCGAAACGTAGGAGAGACCCAGTACTTC.

The chain employs TRBV24-1 and TRBJ2-5; 10 nucleotides agree with TRBD1. Germline CDR1 KGHDR, CDR2 SFDVKD. With 4 bases clipped from V and 7 bases from J, the junction kept 11 bases outside the gene matches. This CDR3 comprises 16 residues. The CDR3 DNA follows: TGTGCCACCAGTGACCCGGGACAGGGGAGTGGTTGGACCCAGTACTTC. This codes for CATSDPGQGSGWTQYF.

The rearrangement uses TRBV30 and TRBJ1-6, with D perhaps TRBD1 (6 bases). There are 15 residues in the CDR3. Trimming removed 4 bases from V and 6 bases from J, with 16 bases in between. Per the germline V gene, CDR1 is GTSNPN and CDR2 is SVGIG (reference sequence). Written as DNA, the CDR3 is TGTGCCTGGAAGCCAGGGGCTTGGTGTAATTCACCCCTCCACTTT. It is translated as CAWKPGAWCNSPLHF.

This sequence joins TRBV27 and TRBJ1-1; 7 nucleotides agree with TRBD1. Trimming took 6 bases from V and 4 from J; bases not matched to a gene: 8. CDR3 length: 14 amino acids. Germline V gene lookup returns CDR1 MNHEY and CDR2 SMNVEV (reference sequence). The DNA for the CDR3 is TGTGCCAGCAGGGTGGGGGACAGACTCACTGAAGCTTTCTTT. Protein product: CASRVGDRLTEAFF.

V and J are TRBV2 and TRBJ2-2; 10 nucleotides align to TRBD1. Germline assignment: CDR1 SNHLY and CDR2 FYNNEI. Trimming at V came to 0 bases and at J to 2 bases, leaving 9 bases not matched to a gene. CDR3 size: 19 residues. The DNA for the CDR3 is TGTGCCAGCAGTGAAGCGCTTCAGGGACAGGGGTCAAACACCGGGGAGCTGTTTTTT. Translating gives CASSEALQGQGSNTGELFF.

V gene TRBV27 combines with J gene TRBJ2-5, with TRBD2 matching 10 bases. V gave up 7 bases and J gave up 2 bases; unmatched junction bases: 7. Germline lookup yields CDR1 MNHEY and CDR2 SMNVEV (reference sequence). The CDR3 is made up of 15 amino acids. The CDR3 nucleotides read TGTGCCAGCATGAGCGGGGGGGCCCTACAAGAGACCCAGTACTTC. Translated, it gives CASMSGGALQETQYF.

This chain uses TRBV6-5 with TRBJ1-6, with D perhaps TRBD1 (6 bases). The CDR3 totals 15 residues. With 6 bases removed from V and 7 bases from J, the gap between germline ends came to 16 bases. Per germline, CDR1 MNHEY and CDR2 SVGAGI. The CDR3 region has the DNA TGTGCCAGCAGAGGGGGGGGGTTTGGAAATTCACCCCTCCACTTT. Its translation is CASRGGGFGNSPLHF.

The chain combines TRBV24-1 with TRBJ2-7; D is unclear. Germline-derived CDR1 and CDR2 are KGHDR and SFDVKD. The CDR3 has 14 residues. V was pared by 7 bases and J by 0 bases, with 12 bases between. CDR3 protein: CATRKMQDSYEQYF. The CDR3 DNA reads as TGTGCCACCAGAAAAATGCAGGACTCCTACGAGCAGTACTTC.

The chain couples TRBV6-5 to TRBJ1-3, with TRBD1 as a possible D gene (5 bases). CDR1 is MNHEY and CDR2 is SVGAGI in the germline V gene. There are 15 residues in the CDR3. The V end lost 0 bases, the J end lost 7 bases, and 13 bases lay between the germline ends. Here the CDR3 DNA reads TGTGCCAGCAGTTACTCGGGGCCGATCGGGAACACCATATATTTT. Its protein product is CASSYSGPIGNTIYF.

The V call is TRBV5-1, the J call TRBJ2-7, with 8 bases aligning to TRBD1. Germline-derived CDR1 and CDR2 are SGHRS and YFSETQ. The ends lost 2 bases at V and 6 bases at J; junction bases unmatched: 7. This CDR3 is 14 amino acids long. CDR3 in amino acids: CASSFPGGAVEQYF. As DNA, the CDR3 is TGCGCCAGCAGCTTCCCAGGGGGCGCGGTCGAGCAGTACTTC.

This chain links TRBV6-2 or TRBV6-3 with TRBJ1-2; the D gene is possibly TRBD1 (6 bases). The V gene lost 4 bases and the J gene lost 4 bases, with 10 bases spanning the gap. The germline CDR1 and CDR2 sequences are MNHEY and SVGEGT. The CDR3 sequence is 13 residues long. The CDR3 sequence is CASSSRGGYGYTF. DNA of the CDR3: TGTGCCAGCAGTTCGAGGGGGGGCTATGGCTACACCTTC.

This clone was seen a handful of times. V usage is TRBV15 and J usage is TRBJ1-5; D unresolved. The CDR3 sequence is 13 residues long. In germline, CDR1 is LNHNV, CDR2 YYDKDF (reference sequence). Trimming left V 5 bases short and J 9 bases short, with 14 bases between. DNA for the CDR3: TGTGCCACCAGCCGGGAGTCCCGGGGGCCCCAGCATTTT. This translates into CATSRESRGPQHF. Together with reference TRBV15 and TRBJ1-5, the CDR3 gives the full variable domain: DAMVIQNPRYQVTQFGKPVTLSCSQTLNHNVMYWYQQKSSQAPKLLFHYYDKDFNNEADTPDNFQSRRPNTSFCFLDIRSPGLGDTAMYLCATSRESRGPQHFGDGTRLSIL.

The chain joins TRBV18 to TRBJ1-2; 7 bases agree with TRBD1. This CDR3 spans 12 amino acids. V was pared by 8 bases and J by 4 bases, with 4 bases of the junction left unmatched. CDR1 is KGHSH and CDR2 is LQKENI in the germline V gene. The chain's CDR3 is CASEGTAYGYTF. The CDR3 DNA reads as TGTGCCAGCGAGGGGACAGCCTATGGCTACACCTTC. The full variable domain, rest sourced from reference TRBV18 and TRBJ1-2, is NAGVMQNPRHLVRRRGQEARLRCSPMKGHSHVYWYRQLPEEGLKFMVYLQKENIIDESGMPKERFSAEFPKEGPSILRIQQVVRGDSAAYFCASEGTAYGYTFGSGTRLTVV.

CDR3: CASRPKTGGPETQYF. The CDR3 region has the DNA TGCGCCAGCAGACCGAAGACGGGGGGCCCTGAGACCCAGTACTTC. The rearrangement links TRBV5-1 to TRBJ2-5; a weak D match, TRBD2 (7 bases). Germline lookup yields CDR1 SGHRS and CDR2 YFSETQ. The CDR3 sequence is 15 residues long. The V end was cut by 5 bases, the J end by 5 bases, with 19 bases between.

The gene calls are TRBV21-1 and TRBJ2-7; the table's D gene call, TRBD2, was not cross checked with the DNA. TRBV21-1 is shown as a pseudogene. This CDR3 region has 15 residues. The CDR3 is CASITLAGISYEQYF. CDR3 in DNA: TGTGCCAGCATAACCCTAGCCGGGATCTCCTACGAGCAGTACTTC.

The DNA of the CDR3 is TGTGCCAGCAGCTTAGCTCCGGGACTAGCGGGGGGGCCCAGTGAGCAGTTCTTC. It translates to CASSLAPGLAGGPSEQFF. This chain joins TRBV7-2 and TRBJ2-1; the match to TRBD2 covers 16 bases. V dropped 0 bases and J dropped 9; count of bases not matched to a gene: 8. Germline loops: CDR1 SGHTA, CDR2 FQGNSA. This CDR3 has 18 residues.

This rearrangement joins TRBV6-2 or TRBV6-3 to TRBJ2-1, with TRBD2 identical over 7 bases. The CDR3 has 17 residues. Germline CDR1 is MNHEY and CDR2 is SVGEGT. Trimming at V came to 5 bases and at J to 4 bases, leaving 14 bases not matched to a gene. As DNA, the CDR3 is TGTGCCAGCAGTGGAGGGACTACTCGAACTATATACAATGAGCAGTTCTTC. Translation gives CASSGGTTRTIYNEQFF.

This chain joins TRBV4-2 and TRBJ1-2; TRBD1 agrees at 7 bases. Trimming at V came to 0 bases and at J to 3 bases, leaving 4 bases not matched to a gene. Germline-derived CDR1 and CDR2 are LGHNA and YNFKEQ. The CDR3 runs to 15 residues. This chain's CDR3 is CASSQDRGTDYGYTF. The CDR3 DNA is TGTGCCAGCAGCCAAGACAGGGGGACTGACTATGGCTACACCTTC.

V and J are TRBV5-6 and TRBJ1-2; 9 nucleotides line up with TRBD1. CDR1 and CDR2 (germline): SGHDT, YYEEEE. The CDR3 extends over 16 amino acids. V dropped 4 bases and J dropped 2; count of bases not matched to a gene: 9. The CDR3 DNA follows: TGTGCCAGCAGCCGAGGGACAGGGTTACTAAACTATGGCTACACCTTC. It encodes CASSRGTGLLNYGYTF. The entire variable domain, with the rest obtained from reference TRBV5-6 and TRBJ1-2, is as follows: DAGVTQSPTHLIKTRGQQVTLRCSPKSGHDTVSWYQQALGQGPQFIFQYYEEEERQRGNFPDRFSGHQFPNYSSELNVNALLLGDSALYLCASSRGTGLLNYGYTFGSGTRLTVV.

This chain uses TRBV4-1 with TRBJ2-3; D is undetermined. The length of the CDR3 is 15 residues. With 1 base removed from V and 0 bases from J, the gap between germline ends came to 8 bases. The germline CDR1 and CDR2 sequences are MGHRA and YSYEKL. The CDR3 coding sequence is TGCGCCAGCAGCCAAGGAGAAACCAGCACAGATACGCAGTATTTT. The encoded protein is CASSQGETSTDTQYF.

Regarding this clone: A junction boundary mismatches the germline segment, possibly from a read error. This chain's CDR3 is CASSQDRGAGLTTLF. The CDR3 nucleotides are TGCGCCAGCAGCCAGGACAGGGGAGCCGGTCTCACGACCCTCTTC. This rearrangement joins TRBV4-3 to TRBJ1-2; 9 bases line up with TRBD1. CDR3 size: 15 residues. Per the germline V gene, CDR1 is LGHNA and CDR2 is YSLEER.

This clone was recorded once. V usage is TRBV5-1 and J usage is TRBJ2-7, with TRBD2 matching 10 bases. The germline gives CDR1 SGHRS, CDR2 YFSETQ. CDR3 length equals 15 residues. J was trimmed by 4 bases and V by 4 bases; bases with no gene match: 8. The CDR3 region is CASSPYSSGGYEQYF. The CDR3, as DNA: TGCGCCAGCAGCCCGTATTCTAGCGGGGGATACGAGCAGTACTTC.

The rearrangement joins TRBV19 to TRBJ2-1, with D tentatively TRBD1 (6 bases). Trimming removed 4 bases from V and 4 bases from J, with 17 bases in between. This CDR3 is built from 16 residues. Per the germline V gene, CDR1 is LNHDA and CDR2 is SQIVND (reference sequence). The CDR3 spells CASSTEAGVKYNEQFF. The CDR3 nucleotides are TGTGCCAGTAGTACCGAAGCAGGGGTGAAGTACAATGAGCAGTTCTTC.

This rearrangement joins TRBV7-9 to TRBJ2-5; 7 bases are shared with TRBD2. The CDR3 is made up of 16 amino acids. After removal of 5 bases from V and 4 bases from J, the junction contained 13 bases not matched to a gene. Germline lookup yields CDR1 SEHNR and CDR2 FQNEAQ (reference sequence). CDR3 DNA: TGTGCCAGCAGCCGTGGGACTAACCGCCGGGGAGAGACCCAGTACTTC. Encoded protein: CASSRGTNRRGETQYF.

A single count supports this clone. CDR3 sequence: CASTQTPGLEGYTF. The CDR3 DNA is TGTGCCAGCACCCAGACCCCGGGATTGGAAGGCTACACCTTC. This chain uses TRBV7-9 with TRBJ1-2, with D unclear. V was trimmed by 7 bases and J by 8 bases, leaving 20 bases between them. The length of the CDR3 is 14 residues. Germline CDR1 and CDR2: SEHNR and FQNEAQ (reference sequence).

The chain employs TRBV7-2 and TRBJ1-4, with TRBD1 identical over 8 bases. The ends lost 0 bases at V and 7 bases at J; junction bases unmatched: 4. In germline, CDR1 is SGHTA, CDR2 FQGNSA. The CDR3 spans 15 residues. The CDR3 spells CASSLAQGAGEKLFF. For the CDR3, the DNA is TGTGCCAGCAGCTTAGCGCAGGGGGCCGGTGAAAAACTGTTTTTT.

This clone was seen a single time. This chain uses TRBV3-1 (or the pseudogene TRBV3-2) with TRBJ1-3; D unclear. V lost 0 bases and J lost 0, with 9 bases in between. Germline V gene lookup returns CDR1 LGHDT and CDR2 YNNKEL (reference sequence). The CDR3 loop spans 16 amino acids. The CDR3 DNA follows: TGTGCCAGCAGCCAAGAAGGAGTGATCTCTGGAAACACCATATATTTT. As protein: CASSQEGVISGNTIYF.